This passage covers 20 T cell receptor beta chains from one sample sequenced in a study of CD8 T cells in ankylosing spondylitis. Each CDR3 protein is one row after TCRdb ran MiXCR on the 5' RACE reads. This sample yields 290,000 or so distinct CDR3 sequences, of which less than 25% are seen a single time; about 4% belongs to the top ten. Sequences were obtained from blood, either unsorted or a sorted T cell fraction (not recorded which). These TCRs come from a female donor with ankylosing spondylitis or in good health (not recorded which).

This chain joins TRBV30 and TRBJ1-1; tentative D call: TRBD1 (5 bases). The V gene lost 6 bases and the J gene lost 4 bases, with 18 bases spanning the gap. This CDR3 contains 14 residues. The germline V gene has CDR1 GTSNPN and CDR2 SVGIG (reference sequence). In DNA form, the CDR3 reads TGTGCCTGTACCGTCCAGGGTGCGGGCACTGAAGCTTTCTTT. Protein sequence: CACTVQGAGTEAFF.

This clonotype appeared a few times. The rearrangement joins TRBV19 to TRBJ1-5; D gene ambiguous. The ends were cut back, 2 bases at V and 4 bases at J, with 12 bases in the middle. Germline V lookup: CDR1 LNHDA, CDR2 SQIVND (reference sequence). CDR3 length equals 15 residues. CDR3 DNA: TGTGCCAGTAGTATAAAAATGTCGGGTAATCAGCCCCAGCATTTT. Translating gives CASSIKMSGNQPQHF.

For this clonotype: One end of the junction varies from germline; a read error may be responsible. V usage is TRBV5-6 and J usage is TRBJ2-7; 14 bases map to TRBD2. The CDR3 consists of 16 residues. Germline lookup yields CDR1 SGHDT and CDR2 YYEEEE. CDR3 nucleotides: TGTGCCATCAGCCCCGGGGGGACTAGCGGGAGCTACGAGCAGTACTTC. Protein product: CAISPGGTSGSYEQYF.

This clonotype occurred many times. CDR3 sequence (DNA): TGCAGTGCTAGCCCTCTCGAAAGGTCTGGGGCCAACGTCCTGACTTTC. This translates into CSASPLERSGANVLTF. The chain recombines TRBV20-1 with TRBJ2-6; D unresolved. CDR3 length: 16 residues. The germline V gene has CDR1 DFQATT and CDR2 SNEGSKA (reference sequence). The V end lost 3 bases, the J end lost 1 base, and 13 bases lay between the germline ends.

This clonotype was observed a few times. This sequence joins TRBV29-1 and TRBJ2-1; 12 positions match TRBD2. The V gene end was trimmed by 0 bases and the J gene end by 15 bases; junction bases not matched to a gene: 9. The V gene's germline CDR1 is SQVTM and CDR2 ANQGSEA. The CDR3 is 14 amino acids. CDR3 DNA: TGCAGCGTTGAAGAAACCACTAGCGGGAGGCAGGGGTTCTTC. This gives the protein CSVEETTSGRQGFF.

The V call is TRBV15, the J call TRBJ1-6; D not certain. V lost 1 base to trimming and J lost 8 bases, with 3 bases between them. This CDR3 contains 12 residues. Germline V gives CDR1 LNHNV, CDR2 YYDKDF (reference sequence). The CDR3 nucleotides read TGTGCCACCAGCAGAGGTGATTCACCCCTCCACTTT. Its translation is CATSRGDSPLHF.

The gene calls are TRBV20-1 and TRBJ2-7; TRBD1 aligns across 8 bases. Germline CDR1 is DFQATT and CDR2 is SNEGSKA (reference sequence). Germline trimming cut 5 bases from V and 10 bases from J; bases unmatched to any gene: 7. CDR3 length: 11 amino acids. CDR3 protein: CSALGQGAQYF. CDR3 in DNA: TGCAGTGCTTTAGGACAGGGCGCCCAGTACTTC.

The gene calls are TRBV6-1 and TRBJ2-2; D is possibly TRBD1 or TRBD2 (5 bases each). V lost 6 bases to trimming and J lost 0 bases, with 11 bases between them. The germline V gene has CDR1 MNHNS and CDR2 SASEGT. This CDR3 has 15 amino acids. CDR3 DNA: TGTGCCAGCAGCCGAGGGACGGCGAACACCGGGGAGCTGTTTTTT. Amino acid sequence: CASSRGTANTGELFF.

At least ten counts were recorded for this clonotype. The rearrangement joins TRBV6-1 to TRBJ2-1, with 14 bases identical to TRBD2. Per the germline V gene, CDR1 is MNHNS and CDR2 is SASEGT. The CDR3 has 14 amino acids. The junction had 6 bases not matched to a gene; V was cut back by 8 bases and J by 9 bases. The CDR3 DNA reads as TGTGCCAGCGGTGGGACTAGCGGGAGAGGTGAGCAGTTCTTC. This gives the protein CASGGTSGRGEQFF.

The rearrangement uses TRBV11-3 and TRBJ2-4; maybe TRBD1 (6 bases). CDR3 size: 15 residues. The V gene lost 6 bases and the J gene lost 2 bases, with 14 bases spanning the gap. Germline lookup yields CDR1 SGHNT and CDR2 YENEEA. The CDR3 here is CASRTGKGSKNIQYF. In DNA form, the CDR3 reads TGTGCCAGCAGAACAGGGAAAGGATCCAAAAACATTCAGTACTTC.

This clonotype was seen ten or more times. The chain carries TRBV29-1 and TRBJ2-5; 12 bases are shared with TRBD2. The junction had 12 bases not matched to a gene; V was cut back by 6 bases and J by 4 bases. Per the germline V gene, CDR1 is SQVTM and CDR2 is ANQGSEA. The CDR3 is 16 amino acids. In DNA, the CDR3 is TGCAGCGTCCTGACTAGCGGGAGTCCCGCGGGAGAGACCCAGTACTTC. This codes for CSVLTSGSPAGETQYF.

The CDR3 loop reads CASSYDFGSNGYTF. For the CDR3, the DNA is TGTGCCAGCAGCTATGATTTCGGATCGAATGGCTACACCTTC. The chain has TRBV7-2 and TRBJ1-2; the D is unclear. The germline CDR1 and CDR2 sequences are SGHTA and FQGNSA. Trimming took off 4 bases at V and 6 bases at J, with 15 bases between the two ends. The CDR3 consists of 14 residues.

This clonotype was seen only a few times. This chain uses TRBV6-2 or TRBV6-3 with TRBJ1-5; TRBD1 agrees at 8 bases. CDR1 is MNHEY and CDR2 is SVGEGT in the germline V gene. Trimming cost V 5 bases and J 7 bases; bases outside gene matches: 10. The CDR3 length is 15 residues. The CDR3 bases are TGTGCCAGCAGTGTCACCGGGACAGGTGTACAGCCCCAGCATTTT. Protein: CASSVTGTGVQPQHF.

V is TRBV20-1 and J is TRBJ1-2, with unresolved D. The CDR3 length is 16 residues. Germline-derived CDR1 and CDR2 are DFQATT and SNEGSKA (reference sequence). The germline V and J ends were trimmed by 1 base and 6 bases, with 21 bases remaining between them. The CDR3 protein is CSARGSAKEVPHGYTF. CDR3 bases: TGCAGTGCTAGAGGATCGGCGAAAGAGGTCCCTCATGGCTACACCTTC.

This clonotype was detected only a few times. The CDR3 bases are TGTGCCAGCAGCACGGGACCGACCGGGGAGCTGTTTTTT. Protein: CASSTGPTGELFF. This chain uses TRBV7-3 with TRBJ2-2, with D possibly being TRBD1 or TRBD2 (5 bases each). Germline assignment: CDR1 SGHTA and CDR2 FQGTGA. The CDR3 is made up of 13 amino acids. Trimming left V 5 bases short and J 5 bases short, with 9 bases between.

This clonotype was recorded a few times. The rearrangement uses TRBV6-2 or TRBV6-3 and TRBJ2-1; the match to TRBD1 covers 7 bases. After removal of 7 bases from V and 15 bases from J, the junction contained 21 bases not matched to a gene. The CDR3 length is 15 residues. Germline V gives CDR1 MNHEY, CDR2 SVGEGT. CDR3 sequence reads: CASTSVYTQGIERFF. Here the CDR3 DNA reads TGTGCCAGCACCTCAGTATATACACAGGGGATAGAGAGGTTCTTC.

This clonotype was observed at least ten times. The chain joins TRBV30 to TRBJ2-3; D unclear. Trimming removed 5 bases at V and 5 bases at J, with 5 bases between. Germline CDR1 is GTSNPN and CDR2 is SVGIG (reference sequence). The CDR3 totals 10 residues. As DNA, the CDR3 is TGTGCCTGGGCGGTAGATACGCAGTATTTT. This codes for CAWAVDTQYF.

The sample holds many counts of this clonotype. The V and J genes are TRBV4-3 and TRBJ1-1; no definite D call. Germline CDR1 reads LGHNA; CDR2 reads YSLEER. V was pared by 1 base and J by 4 bases, with 7 bases between. The CDR3 runs to 13 residues. CDR3 amino acids: CASSQGRRTEAFF. The CDR3 nucleotides read TGCGCCAGCAGCCAAGGCAGGCGCACTGAAGCTTTCTTT.

V usage is TRBV7-2 and J usage is TRBJ2-5; the D is unclear. This CDR3 has 13 amino acids. Germline V gene sequence: CDR1 SGHTA, CDR2 FQGNSA. Trimming pared 5 bases from V and 5 bases from J, leaving 12 bases between. The CDR3 sequence: CASSPYVGETQYF. DNA for the CDR3: TGTGCCAGCAGCCCCTACGTCGGGGAGACCCAGTACTTC.

This clonotype was seen a few times. The rearrangement uses TRBV20-1 and TRBJ2-5, with no clear D. CDR1 is DFQATT and CDR2 is SNEGSKA in the germline V gene (reference sequence). V was pared by 0 bases and J by 2 bases, with 13 bases between. CDR3 length: 15 residues. The CDR3 DNA sequence: TGCAGTGCTAGAGATCCCCAATCTACGCAAGAGACCCAGTACTTC. Protein product: CSARDPQSTQETQYF.